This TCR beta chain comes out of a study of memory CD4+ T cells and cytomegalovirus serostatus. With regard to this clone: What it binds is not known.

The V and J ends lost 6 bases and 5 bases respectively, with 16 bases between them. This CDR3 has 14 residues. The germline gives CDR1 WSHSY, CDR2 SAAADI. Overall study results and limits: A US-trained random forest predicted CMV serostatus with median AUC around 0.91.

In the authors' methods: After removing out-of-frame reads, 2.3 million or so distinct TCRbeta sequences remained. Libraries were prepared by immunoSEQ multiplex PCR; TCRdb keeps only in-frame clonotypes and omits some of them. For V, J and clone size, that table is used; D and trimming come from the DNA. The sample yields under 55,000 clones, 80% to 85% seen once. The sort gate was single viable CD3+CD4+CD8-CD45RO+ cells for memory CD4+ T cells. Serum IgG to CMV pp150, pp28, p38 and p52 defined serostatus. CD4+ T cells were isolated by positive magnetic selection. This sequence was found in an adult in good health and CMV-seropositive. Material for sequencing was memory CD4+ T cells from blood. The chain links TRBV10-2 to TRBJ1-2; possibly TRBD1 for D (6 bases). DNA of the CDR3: TGCGCCAGCAGCGGCCGGGGGCTTGGGTATGGCTACACCTTC. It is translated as CASSGRGLGYGYTF.